Reported below is one T cell receptor beta chain. The sample is drawn from a study of blood T cell repertoires in COVID-19. Assay used: immunoSEQ multiplex PCR; TCRdb lists only in-frame clones, some missing. The data hold roughly 40,000 clones, with about 88% observed a single time. V dropped 3 bases and J dropped 8; count of bases not matched to a gene: 9. The CDR3 runs to 15 residues. The V gene's germline CDR1 is KGHDR and CDR2 SFDVKD. This TCR derives from a human donor in a cohort sampled during active COVID-19. The V call is TRBV24-1, the J call TRBJ2-1; 7 bases are a match to TRBD1. The source material was peripheral blood. Here the CDR3 DNA reads TGTGCCACCAGTGATACAGGGGAGAGAGGGGATGAGCAGTTCTTC. Protein product: CATSDTGERGDEQFF.